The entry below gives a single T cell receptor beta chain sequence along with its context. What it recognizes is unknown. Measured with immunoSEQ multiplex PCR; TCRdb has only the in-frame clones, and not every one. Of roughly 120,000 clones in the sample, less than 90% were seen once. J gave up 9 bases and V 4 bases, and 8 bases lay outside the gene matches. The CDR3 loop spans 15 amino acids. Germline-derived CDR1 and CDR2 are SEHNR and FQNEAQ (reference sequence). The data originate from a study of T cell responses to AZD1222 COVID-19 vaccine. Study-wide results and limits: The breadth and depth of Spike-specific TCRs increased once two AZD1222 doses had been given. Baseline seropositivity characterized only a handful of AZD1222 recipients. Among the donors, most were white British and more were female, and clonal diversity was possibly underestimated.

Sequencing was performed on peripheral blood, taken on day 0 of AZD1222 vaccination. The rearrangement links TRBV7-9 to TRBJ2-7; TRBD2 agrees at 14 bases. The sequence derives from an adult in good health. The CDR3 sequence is CASSSGTSGRALQYF. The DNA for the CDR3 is TGTGCCAGCAGCTCGGGGACTAGCGGGAGAGCATTGCAGTACTTC.